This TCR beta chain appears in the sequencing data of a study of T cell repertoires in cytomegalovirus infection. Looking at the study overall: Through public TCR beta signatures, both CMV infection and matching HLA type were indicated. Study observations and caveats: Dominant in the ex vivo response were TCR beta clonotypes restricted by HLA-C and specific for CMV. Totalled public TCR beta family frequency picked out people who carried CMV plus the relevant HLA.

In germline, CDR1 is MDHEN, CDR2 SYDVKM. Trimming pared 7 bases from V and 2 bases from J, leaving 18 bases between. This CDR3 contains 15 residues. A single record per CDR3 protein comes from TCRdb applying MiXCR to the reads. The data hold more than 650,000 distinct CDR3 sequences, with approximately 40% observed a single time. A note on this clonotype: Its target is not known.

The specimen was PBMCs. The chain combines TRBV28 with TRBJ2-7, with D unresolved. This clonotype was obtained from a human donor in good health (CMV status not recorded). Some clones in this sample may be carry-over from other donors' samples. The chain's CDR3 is CASTPRLGSTYEQYF. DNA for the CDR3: TGTGCCAGCACCCCTAGGCTGGGAAGCACCTACGAGCAGTACTTC.